The 23 T cell receptor beta chains given below trace back to one sample, sequenced in a study of cytomegalovirus exposure and HLA in healthy donors. Vbeta (60) and Jbeta (13) primers were used in the PCR. TCRdb's table, derived via immunoSEQ multiplex PCR, lists solely in-frame clones and lacks some. The table lists 170,000 or so clones, roughly 78% of them singletons. Material: PBMCs. Receptor source: a woman in her fifties or sixties in good health and CMV-seropositive.

In this sample, this clone turned up a few times. This sample includes further DNA sequences coding for the same CDR3. The J gene is TRBJ1-6, the V gene TRBV19; D call uncertain. With 3 bases removed from V and 6 bases from J, the gap between germline ends came to 18 bases. CDR1 and CDR2 (germline): LNHDA, SQIVND (reference sequence). This CDR3 spans 17 amino acids. The CDR3 loop is CASSIKLTGGINSPLHF. CDR3 DNA: TGTGCCAGTAGTATTAAATTGACGGGAGGAATTAATTCACCCCTCCACTTT.

At least ten counts were recorded for this clone. Its ends do not fully match the called genes, so a read error is possible. The CDR3 sequence is CATSRDRDRRSEVF. DNA for the CDR3: TGTGCCACCAGCAGAGATCGGGACAGAAGGTCTGAGGTCTTT. This sequence joins TRBV15 and TRBJ1-1; 7 bases map to TRBD1. This CDR3 contains 14 residues. The germline gives CDR1 LNHNV, CDR2 YYDKDF (reference sequence).

V gene TRBV6-5 combines with J gene TRBJ2-7, with D unclear. The V end lost 0 bases, the J end lost 0 bases, and 3 bases lay between the germline ends. Germline V gives CDR1 MNHEY, CDR2 SVGAGI. This CDR3 is built from 13 residues. The CDR3: CASSYSHSYEQYF. In nucleotides, the CDR3 is TGTGCCAGCAGTTACTCCCACTCCTACGAGCAGTACTTC.

This chain connects TRBV7-6 to TRBJ1-4; 7 bases are a match to TRBD1. Per the germline V gene, CDR1 is SGHVS and CDR2 is FNYEAQ. With 3 bases clipped from V and 6 bases from J, the junction kept 7 bases outside the gene matches. This CDR3 spans 15 amino acids. The CDR3 region has the DNA TGTGCCAGCAGCTTGTTGGGCCAGGGGGATGAAAAACTGTTTTTT. It encodes CASSLLGQGDEKLFF. The full variable domain, its missing parts supplied by reference TRBV7-6 and TRBJ1-4, is GAGVSQSPRYKVTKRGQDVALRCDPISGHVSLYWYRQALGQGPEFLTYFNYEAQQDKSGLPNDRFSAERPEGSISTLTIQRTEQRDSAMYRCASSLLGQGDEKLFFGSGTQLSVL.

The table lists this clone with a few counts. The chain joins TRBV7-3 to TRBJ2-3; 10 bases are shared with TRBD1. The CDR3 totals 14 residues. Germline V gene lookup returns CDR1 SGHTA and CDR2 FQGTGA. J was trimmed by 6 bases and V by 5 bases; bases with no gene match: 5. CDR3 sequence: CASSDRGPPDTQYF. In DNA, the CDR3 is TGTGCCAGCAGCGACAGGGGGCCCCCTGATACGCAGTATTTT.

The chain carries TRBV5-6 and TRBJ1-1; 11 nucleotides agree with TRBD1. V lost 3 bases, J lost 4 bases, and 5 bases stayed unmatched. Germline CDR1 reads SGHDT; CDR2 reads YYEEEE. This CDR3 spans 15 amino acids. The CDR3 is CASSSAGTGGTEAFF. Here the CDR3 DNA reads TGTGCCAGCAGCTCGGCCGGGACAGGGGGCACTGAAGCTTTCTTT.

This chain uses TRBV5-4 with TRBJ1-1; possibly TRBD1 for D (5 bases). With 0 bases removed from V and 5 bases from J, the gap between germline ends came to 11 bases. The V gene's germline CDR1 is SGHNT and CDR2 YYREEE (reference sequence). This CDR3 contains 14 residues. CDR3 nucleotide sequence: TGTGCCAGCAGCTTGGAGGCAGGGCGGACTGAAGCTTTCTTT. Its protein is CASSLEAGRTEAFF.

The chain couples TRBV6-1 to TRBJ1-5; no clear D. V was pared by 6 bases and J by 1 base, with 4 bases between. Germline assignment: CDR1 MNHNS and CDR2 SASEGT. The CDR3 length is 12 residues. The CDR3 sequence is CASRRSNQPQHF. In DNA form, the CDR3 reads TGTGCCAGCAGGAGGAGCAATCAGCCCCAGCATTTT.

This clone has only a few counts. V is TRBV30 and J is TRBJ1-4; 9 bases are a match to TRBD1. CDR3 length: 16 amino acids. V lost 0 bases and J lost 7; bases outside the gene matches: 9. CDR1 and CDR2 (germline): GTSNPN, SVGIG (reference sequence). The CDR3 reads CAWSVRTGARVEKLFF. Written as DNA, the CDR3 is TGTGCCTGGAGTGTAAGGACAGGGGCCCGGGTTGAAAAACTGTTTTTT.

V is TRBV9 and J is TRBJ1-2; D is undetermined. Germline V gene sequence: CDR1 SGDLS, CDR2 YYNGEE. V lost 6 bases and J lost 6, with 9 bases in between. The CDR3 extends over 11 amino acids. CDR3 loop: CASTNPHGYTF. CDR3 nucleotide sequence: TGTGCCAGCACAAATCCCCATGGCTACACCTTC.

This clone was observed once. The chain links TRBV2 to TRBJ1-4, with D maybe TRBD1 (6 bases). The length of the CDR3 is 13 residues. V gave up 5 bases and J gave up 8 bases, with 12 bases separating them. CDR1 SNHLY and CDR2 FYNNEI come from the germline V gene. The CDR3 DNA reads as TGTGCCAGCAGTCGACAGGAGAGAGAAAAACTGTTTTTT. This sequence encodes CASSRQEREKLFF.

V is TRBV10-3 and J is TRBJ2-6; 8 nucleotides align to TRBD1. Germline V CDR1 and CDR2: ENHRY, SYGVKD. The CDR3 extends over 17 amino acids. The ends lost 4 bases at V and 0 bases at J; junction bases unmatched: 5. CDR3 sequence reads: CAISGAGGHSGANVLTF. CDR3 DNA sequence: TGTGCCATCAGTGGGGCAGGGGGCCACTCTGGGGCCAACGTCCTGACTTTC.

This clone was counted only a few times. The chain recombines TRBV7-3 with TRBJ1-1, with 11 bases that match TRBD1. The CDR3 has 16 amino acids. CDR1 is SGHTA and CDR2 is FQGTGA in the germline V gene. Trimming removed 1 base from V and 4 bases from J; junction bases left unmatched: 5. CDR3 nucleotides: TGTGCCAGCAGCTTAATAGGGGGGACAGGGGGCACTGAAGCTTTCTTT. Translated: CASSLIGGTGGTEAFF.

This chain links TRBV6-5 with TRBJ2-5; TRBD1 aligns across 10 bases. V dropped 10 bases and J dropped 3; count of bases not matched to a gene: 5. The CDR3 sequence is 13 residues long. CDR1 MNHEY and CDR2 SVGAGI come from the germline V gene. The CDR3 bases are TGTGCCACTCTGGGACAGGGGAAAGAGACCCAGTACTTC. It encodes CATLGQGKETQYF.

This clone was seen only once. The genes are TRBV5-6 and TRBJ1-1; TRBD1 is a possible D gene (6 bases). Germline V lookup: CDR1 SGHDT, CDR2 YYEEEE. The ends were cut back, 0 bases at V and 7 bases at J, with 13 bases in the middle. This CDR3 region has 14 residues. The CDR3 is CASSLAGRGREAFF. CDR3 in DNA: TGTGCCAGCAGCTTGGCGGGCAGGGGACGTGAAGCTTTCTTT.

CDR3 in amino acids: CASSYSPVIRGSPLHF. CDR3 bases: TGTGCCAGCAGTTACTCGCCCGTCATACGAGGTTCACCCCTCCACTTT. The chain employs TRBV6-5 and TRBJ1-6; D is unclear. The CDR3 runs to 16 residues. Trimming left V 0 bases short and J 9 bases short, with 15 bases between. Germline V gives CDR1 MNHEY, CDR2 SVGAGI.

The chain employs TRBV6-1 and TRBJ2-5; tentatively, D is TRBD1 (6 bases). V was pared by 11 bases and J by 2 bases, with 18 bases between. Germline CDR1 is MNHNS and CDR2 is SASEGT. The CDR3 contains 14 residues. The CDR3 DNA follows: TGTGCCGTCGGCCCTGCAGGGGTACAAGAGACCCAGTACTTC. It encodes CAVGPAGVQETQYF.

In its sample, this clone was seen once. This chain uses TRBV29-1 with TRBJ2-2; TRBD1 matches at 10 bases. CDR3 length: 17 residues. Germline V lookup: CDR1 SQVTM, CDR2 ANQGSEA. Losses at the gene ends were 1 base for V and 5 bases for J; bases not matched to a gene: 10. The CDR3 region has the DNA TGCAGCGTTGAAGCGCTATCGGGACAGGGGTTAACCGGGGAGCTGTTTTTT. Protein: CSVEALSGQGLTGELFF.

This chain joins TRBV4-1 and TRBJ2-7, with TRBD1 identical over 10 bases. Trimming took 4 bases from V and 2 from J; bases not matched to a gene: 2. The CDR3 is made up of 14 amino acids. Germline CDR1 MGHRA, CDR2 YSYEKL. CDR3 sequence: CASSPTGGPYEQYF. CDR3 DNA sequence: TGCGCCAGCAGCCCGACAGGGGGCCCCTACGAGCAGTACTTC.

In its sample, this clone was seen once. The chain couples TRBV4-1 to TRBJ1-6, with D perhaps matching TRBD1 (5 bases). Trimming took 0 bases from V and 7 from J, leaving 7 bases between them. CDR1 MGHRA and CDR2 YSYEKL come from the germline V gene. The CDR3 extends over 14 amino acids. The CDR3 DNA sequence: TGCGCCAGCAGCCAAGAGGGGGGGAATTCACCCCTCCACTTT. Its translation is CASSQEGGNSPLHF.

V is TRBV13 and J is TRBJ2-7; 7 bases map to TRBD1. CDR1 is PRHDT, CDR2 FYEKMQ, per germline (reference sequence). The V and J ends lost 5 bases and 5 bases, in that order; junction bases with no gene match: 6. The CDR3 extends over 13 amino acids. The CDR3 sequence is CASSLTGDNEQYF. CDR3 sequence (DNA): TGTGCCAGCAGCCTTACAGGGGATAACGAGCAGTACTTC.

The chain carries TRBV10-2 and TRBJ2-2; the D is unclear. Germline values: CDR1 WSHSY, CDR2 SAAADI. The V end lost 4 bases, the J end lost 2 bases, and 5 bases lay between the germline ends. The CDR3 has 13 amino acids. As DNA, the CDR3 is TGCGCCAGCAGTGGAGCAAACACCGGGGAGCTGTTTTTT. As protein: CASSGANTGELFF.

Concerning this clone itself: No DNA is shown, since the ends of the CDR3 on it are uncertain; the CDR3 is the one TCRdb lists. The gene calls are TRBV21-1 and TRBJ1-5; TRBD1 was called by the table and not checked on the DNA. TRBV21-1 is given as a pseudogene. Ends included, the CDR3 has 17 residues. The CDR3 here is CASPGTGVGFGNQPQHF.